The rows below give T cell receptor beta chains drawn from one sample of a study of blood T cell repertoires in COVID-19. The method was immunoSEQ multiplex PCR; TCRdb's version includes in-frame clones alone and lacks a portion of them. The repertoire holds about 280,000 clones, with about 86% as singletons. Sequencing was carried out using peripheral blood. The receptor set was obtained from a woman under 40 who had recovered from COVID-19. Both conserved end residues are part of each CDR3. A D gene is named only where the DNA matches it firmly. Only some rows state a clone size, as once, few, many or a class for expanded clones.

d_gene | j_gene | abundance | v_gene | CDR3aa | CDR3nt
TRBD1 | TRBJ2-7 | - | TRBV27 | CASSFIGTGDREQYF | TGTGCCAGCAGTTTCATCGGGACAGGGGACCGAGAGCAGTACTTC
- | TRBJ2-2 | - | TRBV5-1 | CASSTPGTTNTGELFF | TGCGCCAGCAGCACGCCCGGGACAACGAACACCGGGGAGCTGTTTTTT
TRBD1 | TRBJ2-7 | once | TRBV4-1 | CASSQRTGGNYEQYF | TGCGCCAGCAGCCAACGGACAGGGGGTAACTACGAGCAGTACTTC
- | TRBJ1-1 | - | TRBV5-6 | CASSFFLLSGRETEAFF | TGTGCCAGCAGCTTCTTCCTCCTCTCAGGGCGTGAAACTGAAGCTTTCTTT
TRBD1 | TRBJ2-3 | few | TRBV5-1 | CASSLGTGGSTDTQYF | TGCGCCAGCAGCTTGGGGACAGGGGGTAGCACAGATACGCAGTATTTT
- | TRBJ2-3 | - | TRBV6-5 | CASSRDITDTQYF | TGTGCCAGCAGCAGGGACATCACAGATACGCAGTATTTT
TRBD2 | TRBJ2-5 | few | TRBV9 | CASSPSGDAGGPVETQYF | TGTGCCAGCAGCCCCTCGGGAGATGCGGGAGGGCCAGTAGAGACCCAGTACTTC
- | TRBJ1-1 | few | TRBV5-5 | CASSFYSEGTEAFF | TGTGCCAGCAGCTTCTATTCGGAGGGCACTGAAGCTTTCTTT
TRBD1 | TRBJ2-5 | - | TRBV3-1/TRBV3-2 | CASSLDREETQYF | TGTGCCAGCAGCCTGGACAGGGAAGAGACCCAGTACTTC
TRBD2 | TRBJ2-1 | - | TRBV27 | CASSLQTSGRGEQFF | TGTGCCAGCAGTTTACAGACTAGCGGGAGGGGTGAGCAGTTCTTC
TRBD1 | TRBJ1-6 | - | TRBV19 | CATSKGYRGDSPLHF | TGTGCCACCTCGAAGGGCTACAGGGGGGATTCACCCCTCCACTTT
TRBD1 | TRBJ1-1 | - | TRBV29-1 | CSVEDLQGGVTEAFF | TGCAGCGTTGAAGATCTTCAGGGGGGAGTCACTGAAGCTTTCTTT
TRBD1 | TRBJ1-6 | - | TRBV2 | CASSPRQGANSPLHF | TGTGCCAGCAGTCCTAGACAGGGGGCAAATTCACCCCTCCACTTT
TRBD2 | TRBJ2-3 | - | TRBV7-2 | CASSLTERLAGSDTQYF | TGTGCCAGCAGCCTCACGGAACGACTAGCGGGATCAGATACGCAGTATTTT
- | TRBJ2-2 | - | TRBV6-5 | CASNKPGGMTGELFF | TGTGCCAGCAACAAACCTGGGGGGATGACCGGGGAGCTGTTTTTT
TRBD1 | TRBJ1-6 | - | TRBV5-1 | CASSLDGTVPSSYNSPLHF | TGCGCCAGCAGCCTTGACGGGACAGTTCCTAGCTCCTATAATTCACCCCTCCACTTT
TRBD2 | TRBJ2-3 | - | TRBV11-1 | CASSLGAGGSTDTQYF | TGTGCTAGCAGCTTAGGAGCGGGAGGGAGCACAGATACGCAGTATTTT
TRBD1 | TRBJ1-5 | - | TRBV19 | CASRLSDRGFGQPQHF | TGTGCCAGTAGACTCTCCGACAGGGGTTTCGGTCAGCCCCAGCATTTT
TRBD2 | TRBJ2-5 | - | TRBV30 | CAWSVLAEETQYF | TGTGCCTGGAGTGTACTAGCGGAAGAGACCCAGTACTTC
- | TRBJ2-3 | - | TRBV5-1 | CASSASRGTLSTDTQYF | TGCGCCAGCAGCGCCTCCCGAGGAACGCTTAGCACAGATACGCAGTATTTT
TRBD1 | TRBJ1-1 | - | TRBV6-5 | CASRGQGDSTEAFF | TGTGCCAGCAGAGGACAGGGAGATAGCACTGAAGCTTTCTTT
- | TRBJ1-2 | - | TRBV27 | CASSFKAGQKTF | TGTGCCAGCAGTTTTAAGGCAGGGCAGAAGACCTTC
- | TRBJ2-7 | - | TRBV28 | CASSLRQWREQYF | TGTGCCAGCAGTTTGCGTCAGTGGAGAGAGCAGTACTTC
- | TRBJ2-2 | - | TRBV4-1 | CASSQGIRGSGELFF | TGCGCCAGCAGCCAAGGTATCAGGGGCTCCGGGGAGCTGTTTTTT
TRBD1 | TRBJ2-2 | - | TRBV7-2 | CASSLLGTGGAGTGELFF | TGTGCCAGCAGCTTACTAGGGACAGGGGGCGCGGGCACCGGGGAGCTGTTTTTT
- | TRBJ1-3 | once | TRBV6-5 | CASIKNYLGNTIYF | TGTGCCAGCATAAAAAATTATTTAGGAAACACCATATATTTT
- | TRBJ1-1 | once | TRBV7-9 | CASSFTRTEAFF | TGTGCCAGCAGCTTTACGAGAACTGAAGCTTTCTTT
TRBD1 | TRBJ2-1 | - | TRBV19 | CASSVPSGTGWNEQFF | TGTGCCAGTAGTGTCCCTTCCGGGACAGGGTGGAATGAGCAGTTCTTC
- | TRBJ1-3 | - | TRBV3-1/TRBV3-2 | CASSPRGGGNTIYF | TGTGCCAGCAGCCCTCGGGGGGGTGGAAACACCATATATTTT
TRBD1 | TRBJ2-7 | - | TRBV5-4 | CASSSGTASYEQYF | TGTGCCAGCAGCTCCGGGACAGCCTCCTACGAGCAGTACTTC
TRBD1 | TRBJ2-6 | - | TRBV5-6 | CASSYLGTGIRGANVLTF | TGTGCCAGCAGCTACCTTGGGACAGGGATTCGTGGGGCCAACGTCCTGACTTTC
TRBD2 | TRBJ2-2 | - | TRBV7-2 | CASSPAGASGNTGELFF | TGTGCCAGCAGCCCAGCGGGGGCTAGCGGGAACACCGGGGAGCTGTTTTTT
- | TRBJ2-7 | - | TRBV28 | CASSSTLPGYEQYF | TGTGCCAGCAGTTCCACCCTACCGGGCTACGAGCAGTACTTC
TRBD2 | TRBJ2-3 | - | TRBV9 | CASNRAGGTTDTQYF | TGTGCCAGCAACCGAGCGGGAGGAACTACAGATACGCAGTATTTT
- | TRBJ2-1 | - | TRBV7-2 | CASSSGPPSRNEQFF | TGTGCCAGCAGCTCTGGGCCTCCCTCACGAAATGAGCAGTTCTTC
TRBD2 | TRBJ2-1 | once | TRBV15 | CATSRDRSGGPHNEQFF | TGTGCCACCAGCAGAGATAGGTCGGGAGGACCCCACAATGAGCAGTTCTTC
TRBD1 | TRBJ2-1 | - | TRBV2 | CASRGTGYNEQFF | TGTGCCAGCAGAGGGACAGGCTACAATGAGCAGTTCTTC
- | TRBJ1-1 | - | TRBV6-5 | CASSYGQLNTEAFF | TGTGCCAGCAGCTACGGGCAGTTGAACACTGAAGCTTTCTTT
- | TRBJ2-1 | - | TRBV6-5 | CASRRGGADEQFF | TGTGCCAGCCGGAGGGGGGGGGCCGATGAGCAGTTCTTC
TRBD1 | TRBJ2-5 | few | TRBV4-1 | CASSVGEGQGGSQYF | TGCGCCAGCAGCGTAGGGGAGGGACAGGGAGGTTCCCAGTACTTC
TRBD1 | TRBJ2-1 | - | TRBV28 | CASSFRGTNNEQFF | TGTGCCAGCAGTTTCAGGGGGACAAACAATGAGCAGTTCTTC
- | TRBJ2-7 | - | TRBV13 | CASSLGLSVGTSNYEQYF | TGTGCCAGCAGCTTAGGCCTTTCGGTAGGGACTTCCAACTACGAGCAGTACTTC
TRBD1 | TRBJ2-7 | - | TRBV6-6 | CASAKEDRGSYEQYF | TGTGCCAGCGCTAAGGAGGACAGGGGAAGCTACGAGCAGTACTTC
TRBD2 | TRBJ2-1 | - | TRBV4-3 | CASSQVALAGGNEQFF | TGCGCCAGCAGCCAAGTGGCACTAGCGGGAGGCAATGAGCAGTTCTTC
- | TRBJ2-5 | - | TRBV28 | CASSSETQYF | TGTGCCAGCAGTTCGGAGACCCAGTACTTC
- | TRBJ2-7 | few | TRBV7-2 | CASSPLPGVSYEQYF | TGTGCCAGCAGTCCCTTGCCAGGGGTCTCCTACGAGCAGTACTTC
- | TRBJ1-3 | - | TRBV12-5 | CASGSAVVSGNTIYF | TGTGCTAGTGGTTCCGCAGTCGTCTCTGGAAACACCATATATTTT
- | TRBJ1-1 | - | TRBV6-1 | CASSEVAVNTEAFF | TGTGCCAGCAGTGAGGTCGCAGTGAACACTGAAGCTTTCTTT
TRBD1 | TRBJ1-2 | - | TRBV11-2 | CASSLGTGGVYGYTF | TGTGCCAGCAGCTTAGGCACAGGGGGCGTCTATGGCTACACCTTC
- | TRBJ1-6 | - | TRBV4-1 | CASSQDEALHF | TGCGCCAGCAGCCAAGATGAGGCCCTCCACTTT
- | TRBJ1-1 | - | TRBV27 | CASSLSPGMNTEAFF | TGTGCCAGCAGTTTAAGCCCAGGGATGAACACTGAAGCTTTCTTT
- | TRBJ1-2 | - | TRBV28 | CASSPPGLGSGYTF | TGTGCCAGCAGCCCCCCAGGGTTAGGTAGTGGCTACACCTTC